These 27 T cell receptor beta chains originate from one sample sequenced in a study of beta chain features in type 1 diabetes. Notes on the study in general: Shortening that was moderate but significant affected the TCRB CDR3s of Type 1 diabetes patients in all four CD4+ subsets.

Since all of the isolated RNA was reverse transcribed, expressed TCRB transcripts were what got sequenced. TCRdb's copy holds only in-frame clones and misses some; the assay was immunoSEQ multiplex PCR. The top ten hold 2% to 3% of the sample, which has 100,000 to 150,000 clones, around a sixth seen once. What these receptors recognize is not known. Source material: central memory CD4+ T cells from blood. Receptors were obtained from a man between 18 and 29 years old with type 1 diabetes.

This clone was found a few times. The V gene is TRBV20-1, the J gene TRBJ1-2, with D perhaps TRBD1 (5 bases). The germline CDR1 and CDR2 sequences are DFQATT and SNEGSKA (reference sequence). The CDR3 has 10 amino acids. The ends were cut back, 6 bases at V and 4 bases at J, with 6 bases in the middle. The DNA for the CDR3 is TGCAGTGCAGGGGCCTATGGCTACACCTTC. Its translation: CSAGAYGYTF.

At least ten counts were recorded for this clone. The chain couples TRBV5-1 to TRBJ2-2, with D maybe TRBD1 (5 bases). Germline V gene data show CDR1 as SGHRS and CDR2 as YFSETQ. The ends were cut back, 5 bases at V and 6 bases at J, with 11 bases in the middle. This CDR3 comprises 13 residues. CDR3 sequence reads: CASSFTGSGELFF. The CDR3 DNA is TGCGCCAGCAGTTTCACAGGTTCCGGGGAGCTGTTTTTT. Supplemented by reference TRBV5-1 and TRBJ2-2, the full variable domain reads KAGVTQTPRYLIKTRGQQVTLSCSPISGHRSVSWYQQTPGQGLQFLFEYFSETQRNKGNFPGRFSGRQFSNSRSEMNVSTLELGDSALYLCASSFTGSGELFFGEGSRLTVL.

This sequence joins TRBV28 and TRBJ2-6; D remains unclear. The V end was cut by 5 bases, the J end by 0 bases, with 8 bases between. The CDR3 loop spans 15 amino acids. CDR1 MDHEN and CDR2 SYDVKM come from the germline V gene. Here the CDR3 reads CASSKDSSGANVLTF. The DNA for the CDR3 is TGTGCCAGCAGTAAAGACTCCTCTGGGGCCAACGTCCTGACTTTC. The entire variable domain, with the rest obtained from reference TRBV28 and TRBJ2-6, is as follows: DVKVTQSSRYLVKRTGEKVFLECVQDMDHENMFWYRQDPGLGLRLIYFSYDVKMKEKGDIPEGYSVSREKKERFSLILESASTNQTSMYLCASSKDSSGANVLTFGAGSRLTVL.

The J gene is TRBJ2-7, the V gene TRBV4-1, with 9 bases lining up with TRBD1. Trimming took 0 bases from V and 4 from J; bases not matched to a gene: 4. This CDR3 region has 15 residues. Germline V gene lookup returns CDR1 MGHRA and CDR2 YSYEKL. This CDR3 reads CASSQDNRGLYEQYF. The DNA for the CDR3 is TGCGCCAGCAGCCAAGATAACAGGGGGCTGTACGAGCAGTACTTC.

This clone has just a few counts. V gene TRBV5-1 combines with J gene TRBJ2-5, with D tentatively TRBD2 (6 bases). The V and J ends lost 3 bases and 3 bases respectively, with 15 bases between them. Germline CDR1 SGHRS, CDR2 YFSETQ. The CDR3 spans 15 residues. CDR3 bases: TGCGCCAGCAGCTGGCAGGGTGGGGAGGAAGAGACCCAGTACTTC. As protein: CASSWQGGEEETQYF.

V gene TRBV6-6 combines with J gene TRBJ2-7, with D possibly being TRBD1 or TRBD2 (5 bases each). The germline V gene encodes CDR1 MNHNY and CDR2 SVGAGI (reference sequence). This CDR3 region has 14 residues. The germline V and J ends were trimmed by 5 bases and 2 bases, with 13 bases remaining between them. The CDR3 sequence is CASSPGTLTYEQYF. In DNA form, the CDR3 reads TGTGCCAGCAGTCCCGGGACGTTGACCTACGAGCAGTACTTC.

This rearrangement joins TRBV6-5 to TRBJ2-7; weak D call: TRBD1 (6 bases). V was clipped by 2 bases and J by 5 bases, with 10 bases between them. There are 13 residues in the CDR3. Germline loops: CDR1 MNHEY, CDR2 SVGAGI. CDR3 nucleotide sequence: TGTGCCAGCAGTTACGTACAGGGAGACGAGCAGTACTTC. As protein: CASSYVQGDEQYF.

In its sample, this clone was seen a few times. The chain combines TRBV11-1 with TRBJ2-3, with 9 bases matching TRBD1. Germline V lookup: CDR1 SGHAT, CDR2 FQDESV (reference sequence). Trimming removed 6 bases from V and 0 bases from J; junction bases left unmatched: 1. The CDR3 consists of 14 residues. In DNA, the CDR3 is TGTGCCAGCAGGACAGGGGGAAGCACAGATACGCAGTATTTT. It is translated as CASRTGGSTDTQYF.

This clone was observed a handful of times. V is TRBV14 and J is TRBJ1-1; D not certain. This CDR3 spans 16 amino acids. Looked up from germline, CDR1 is SGHDN and CDR2 is FVKESK. Trimming cost V 4 bases and J 3 bases, with 18 bases left between them. Written as DNA, the CDR3 is TGTGCCAGCAGCCCGATAGGTTTGGACCAGGACACTGAAGCTTTCTTT. It specifies CASSPIGLDQDTEAFF.

The V and J genes are TRBV7-2 and TRBJ1-1, with D unresolved. This CDR3 is built from 14 residues. Trimming cost V 9 bases and J 3 bases, with 17 bases left between them. In germline, CDR1 is SGHTA, CDR2 FQGNSA. This CDR3 reads CASLPGYVDTEAFF. The DNA of the CDR3 is TGTGCCAGTCTACCGGGGTATGTGGACACTGAAGCTTTCTTT.

This clone occurred a few times. V is TRBV2 and J is TRBJ2-5, with D tentatively TRBD1 (5 bases). V lost 2 bases and J 2 bases, leaving 9 bases between the germline ends. The germline V gene has CDR1 SNHLY and CDR2 FYNNEI. The CDR3 extends over 14 amino acids. CDR3 amino acids: CASSERDRQETQYF. The CDR3 DNA reads TGTGCCAGCAGTGAAAGAGACAGACAAGAGACCCAGTACTTC.

This clone was seen a handful of times. The J gene is TRBJ2-5, the V gene TRBV30; a weak D match, TRBD2 (5 bases). Germline V gene lookup returns CDR1 GTSNPN and CDR2 SVGIG (reference sequence). V gave up 4 bases and J gave up 5 bases, with 14 bases separating them. The CDR3 runs 13 residues. Here the CDR3 DNA reads TGTGCCTGGATACTCTCGGGGTGGGAGACCCAGTACTTC. This gives the protein CAWILSGWETQYF.

The chain links TRBV2 to TRBJ2-5, with 13 nucleotides matching TRBD2. Unmatched junction bases numbered 8, after V lost 2 bases and J lost 8 bases. From germline, CDR1 is SNHLY and CDR2 FYNNEI. The CDR3 contains 16 residues. As DNA, the CDR3 is TGTGCCAGCAGTGAACAACTAGCGGGAGGGGGGTATACCCAGTACTTC. This codes for CASSEQLAGGGYTQYF.

This clone was counted between two and nine times. The CDR3 sequence: CAWDTRGEQYF. The CDR3 DNA is TGTGCCTGGGATACTCGGGGCGAGCAGTACTTC. The chain carries TRBV30 and TRBJ2-7; weak D call: TRBD2 (5 bases). The CDR3 covers 11 residues. V shed 5 bases and J shed 6 bases, with 11 bases lying between them. The germline V gene encodes CDR1 GTSNPN and CDR2 SVGIG (reference sequence).

This chain uses TRBV4-2 with TRBJ2-1; D is unresolved. The germline CDR1 and CDR2 sequences are LGHNA and YNFKEQ. V lost 0 bases and J 7 bases, leaving 13 bases between the germline ends. This CDR3 region has 15 residues. CDR3 DNA sequence: TGTGCCAGCAGCCAAGAACAGTCCCCCGATAATGAGCAGTTCTTC. It encodes CASSQEQSPDNEQFF.

In this sample, this clone turned up a few times. The J gene is TRBJ2-3, the V gene TRBV29-1, with no clear D. This CDR3 is built from 14 residues. Trimming removed 3 bases from V and 6 bases from J, with 16 bases in between. The germline CDR1 and CDR2 sequences are SQVTM and ANQGSEA. DNA of the CDR3: TGCAGCGTTGAGCGGACCGAGCACATGGATACGCAGTATTTT. Translating it yields CSVERTEHMDTQYF.

This clone was recorded a few times. The chain employs TRBV4-2 and TRBJ2-3, with TRBD2 identical over 14 bases. The junction had 4 bases not matched to a gene; V was cut back by 4 bases and J by 4 bases. The length of the CDR3 is 16 residues. In germline, CDR1 is LGHNA, CDR2 YNFKEQ. The CDR3 nucleotides read TGTGCCAGCAGCCCGACTAGCGGGGGGGTAGCAGATACGCAGTATTTT. This codes for CASSPTSGGVADTQYF.

CDR3 DNA sequence: TGTGCCAGCAGCTTTCCCTTCCACTACACCTTC. Translating it yields CASSFPFHYTF. This chain uses TRBV7-9 with TRBJ1-2; D is unclear. This CDR3 region has 11 residues. Germline loops: CDR1 SEHNR, CDR2 FQNEAQ (reference sequence). V was shortened by 3 bases and J by 10 bases, with 9 bases between the two germline ends.

A few counts support this clone. This chain joins TRBV29-1 and TRBJ2-2, with D maybe TRBD2 (6 bases). The V end was cut by 7 bases, the J end by 6 bases, with 12 bases between. Germline V gene lookup returns CDR1 SQVTM and CDR2 ANQGSEA. The CDR3 spans 12 residues. CDR3 region: CSGSRGSGELFF. Written as DNA, the CDR3 is TGCAGCGGCTCTCGGGGGTCCGGGGAGCTGTTTTTT.

The table lists this clone with a few counts. The J gene is TRBJ2-5, the V gene TRBV27, with D perhaps matching TRBD1 (5 bases). CDR1 is MNHEY and CDR2 is SMNVEV in the germline V gene (reference sequence). V was pared by 2 bases and J by 3 bases, with 10 bases between. This CDR3 is 14 amino acids long. The CDR3 nucleotides read TGTGCCAGCAGTTTACAGGGTATGAAAGAGACCCAGTACTTC. Amino acids: CASSLQGMKETQYF.

The chain links TRBV4-3 to TRBJ2-3; D unresolved. Between the trimmed V and J ends, which lost 1 base and 1 base, there was a span of 15 bases. Germline V lookup: CDR1 LGHNA, CDR2 YSLEER. There are 17 residues in the CDR3. The CDR3 protein is CASSQGQLGAGTDTQYF. The CDR3, as DNA: TGCGCCAGCAGCCAAGGTCAGTTGGGTGCAGGCACAGATACGCAGTATTTT.

The J gene is TRBJ1-4, the V gene TRBV29-1; 7 bases line up with TRBD1. The CDR3 length is 14 residues. CDR1 and CDR2 from the germline V gene are SQVTM and ANQGSEA. Trimming at V came to 6 bases and at J to 9 bases, leaving 13 bases not matched to a gene. CDR3 amino acids: CSVIGWDSWKKLFF. The DNA of the CDR3 is TGCAGCGTCATTGGATGGGACAGTTGGAAAAAACTGTTTTTT.

In its sample, this clone was seen a few times. The rearrangement links TRBV30 to TRBJ2-2; no clear D. The CDR3 length is 11 residues. Trimming shortened V by 0 bases and J by 8 bases, and 4 bases separated the two germline ends. Germline assignment: CDR1 GTSNPN and CDR2 SVGIG (reference sequence). CDR3 sequence (DNA): TGTGCCTGGAGTGTTGTGGGGGAGCTGTTTTTT. Translation gives CAWSVVGELFF.

V usage is TRBV30 and J usage is TRBJ2-3; D is uncertain. Germline CDR1 and CDR2: GTSNPN and SVGIG (reference sequence). This CDR3 has 14 amino acids. Trimming shortened V by 4 bases and J by 5 bases, and 16 bases separated the two germline ends. The CDR3 here is CAWNGPSVRDTQYF. The CDR3 DNA reads TGTGCCTGGAACGGTCCCAGCGTCCGAGATACGCAGTATTTT.

The rearrangement uses TRBV4-3 and TRBJ1-2; a weak D match, TRBD1 (6 bases). Germline V gene sequence: CDR1 LGHNA, CDR2 YSLEER. CDR3 length: 15 residues. Trimming took 0 bases from V and 3 from J, leaving 11 bases between them. The DNA of the CDR3 is TGCGCCAGCAGCCAAGAGCAAACAGGGTACTATGGCTACACCTTC. Translated: CASSQEQTGYYGYTF.

A few counts support this clone. The gene calls are TRBV9 and TRBJ1-1; TRBD1 is a possible D gene (6 bases). The length of the CDR3 is 16 residues. V was trimmed by 0 bases and J by 4 bases, leaving 16 bases between them. Germline V gene data show CDR1 as SGDLS and CDR2 as YYNGEE. Here the CDR3 reads CASSVGIQGLGTEAFF. The CDR3 DNA is TGTGCCAGCAGCGTAGGAATTCAGGGGTTGGGCACTGAAGCTTTCTTT.

This clone came up many times. The chain combines TRBV5-1 with TRBJ2-1, with no clear D. This CDR3 spans 12 amino acids. The V end was cut by 3 bases, the J end by 9 bases, with 10 bases between. From germline, CDR1 is SGHRS and CDR2 YFSETQ. CDR3 nucleotide sequence: TGCGCCAGCAGCTCGGATCTCCCTGAGCAGTTCTTC. Translating it yields CASSSDLPEQFF.